This T cell receptor beta chain stems from a study of cytomegalovirus exposure and HLA in healthy donors (TCRdb year 2017). With respect to the entire study: An earlier analysis of some 500 of the donors reported about 250 Gb of sequence data and some 120 million unique TCR beta sequences from about 180 million T cells. Roughly 300 gigabases of sequencing data and around 90 million unique TCR sequences made up an early release that covered 640 HLA-typed donors. Of the 300 to 500 genotyped donors, roughly 76% were placed in the genetic ancestry cluster associated with self-reported Caucasian donors. The study aimed to test whether cataloging public T cell receptors could reveal signatures of past pathogen exposure. The study profiled the T cell repertoires of about 720 subjects by immunosequencing and related them to cytomegalovirus serostatus. Along with the approximately 700-subject first cohort, a separate validation cohort of over a hundred different subjects was used. The study combined high-throughput TCR immunosequencing, statistical association of individual TCRs with disease status, and machine learning to predict cytomegalovirus infection status. To study patterns of TCR occurrence, a later analysis re-analyzed previously published TCR beta repertoires from several hundred donors and added high-resolution HLA genotyping. The later analysis used no new phenotypic data to find candidate immune exposures, relying instead on TCR beta sequences and their occurrence across donors. To decide whether each TCR beta V gene segment behaved as functional or pseudogenic, an earlier analysis of 587 of the donors relied on high-throughput TCR beta sequencing. Donor age, sex, ethnicity and CMV serostatus were compiled alongside the repertoire data. In a later genetic analysis, genome-wide SNP genotypes for about three fifths of the roughly 670 donors were used, and that subset was treated as a discovery cohort. Every discovery cohort repertoire had been produced on one sequencing platform. HLA typing included class I and class II loci at four-digit resolution. Typing coverage varied by locus: about 620-630 donors for A, B, C, DRB1 and DQB1; more than 500 for DQA1; nearly 610 for DPA1; roughly 450 for DPB1. About 5 DR-DQ haplotypes were handled as single units for association and clustering, since linkage in the cohort was strong. On average, roughly 250,000 unique TCR beta nucleotide sequences were sequenced per donor among some 420 genotyped donors of the cohort, with approximately 18% of those sequences being non-productive.

The cohort was made up of several hundred healthy bone marrow donors. All cohort members were sampled while nominally healthy, although unrecorded immune exposures were likely present. The donor was CMV seropositive and was included in the group of about 290 seropositive cohort members. A peripheral blood sample was collected from each donor, and TCR beta sequencing was performed on peripheral blood mononuclear cells. Genomic DNA extraction from the blood cell samples was performed with the Qiagen DNeasy Blood Extraction Kit. What the authors observed across the whole study: Because HLA typing was missing for some donors at each locus, association tests included only the typed subset. Most TCR sequences were seen in very few donors, while some public TCRs were found in many individuals. A later genetic analysis associated a missense DCLRE1C variant with V-gene and J-gene trimming of TCR beta chains, and an independent cohort replicated the association. The classifier was reported to diagnose cytomegalovirus status with high specificity and sensitivity in both the original cohort and the validation cohort. In vitro tests confirmed that a few of the cytomegalovirus-associated TCR beta chains recognize cytomegalovirus antigens. In a later genetic analysis, fewer N-insertions in productive TCRs were reported among donors in an Asian-associated ancestry cluster than the roughly 700-donor mean. A cluster of highly shared sequence variants was judged likely to represent a technical artifact of the sequencing pipeline. Compared with equally common non-associated chains, HLA-associated TCR beta chains in a later analysis were more clonally expanded and had lower generation probabilities. Some IMGT-functional V segments, including TRBV6-2 and TRBV6-3, could not be distinguished by the 87-base-pair reads and were therefore excluded. When HLA alleles, especially DR and DQ, strongly co-occurred, attributing TCR associations to individual alleles was difficult. In the study, some 180 TCR beta chains were listed as associated with cytomegalovirus. For the cohort, immune exposure information was limited to CMV serostatus. Roughly uniform sequencing depth across donors was assumed in presence/absence analyses, although this assumption may not hold. In a later analysis, the rate of TCR association differed among HLA loci, with DRB1 alleles having the most associated TCRs and HLA-C alleles having the fewest. A later analysis associated 15,000 to 20,000 TCR beta sequences with specific HLA alleles at a false discovery rate of 0.05. Several of the top co-occurrence clusters appeared to be linked to parvovirus B19, influenza, CMV and Epstein-Barr virus, according to a later analysis. In this cohort, only TCR beta chains were sequenced, and detectable features were limited by the absence of alpha or paired-chain data. Linkage disequilibrium might explain the correlated functional status among segregating V segments, but an unknown experimental factor could not be excluded. According to a later analysis, most CMV-associated TCR beta chains appeared to be HLA-restricted, and the HLA associations seemed to be driven largely by CMV exposure. In an earlier analysis of approximately 590 of the donors, most TCR beta V segments were observed in productive rearrangements about 87% or about 30% of the time, broadly matching IMGT annotations. According to the authors, the approach could potentially be generalized to other disease states and immunological phenotypes. Approximately 16 rarely observed V segments, including chromosome 9 orphons, were excluded from the earlier analysis of about 500 of the donors because counts were too low. A further reported finding was that TCR beta sequences accurately predicted the HLA-A and HLA-B alleles for most subjects in the first cohort.

Library construction relied on the immunoSEQ multiplex PCR assay. The multiplex PCR relied on a mix of 60 forward primers for TCR Vbeta segments and 13 reverse primers for TCR Jbeta segments. The CDR3 region of rearranged TCR beta genes was amplified from genomic DNA by a multiplex PCR assay. The amplified TCR beta libraries were sequenced on the Illumina HiSeq System as 87-base-pair reads. For the original study's pipeline: A later analysis counted about 76 million unique TCR beta chains across the 690 or so repertoires, and roughly 11 million of these chains were shared by at least two donors. Raw reads were error-corrected and collapsed into unique sequences by a nearest-neighbor algorithm in which closely related sequences were merged to remove PCR and sequencing errors. CDR3 sequences were aligned to IMGT reference sequences to assign V, D and J gene segments. For a sequence to be retained, a match of at least six nucleotides to both a V gene segment and a J gene segment was required. A rearrangement counted as productive if the CDR3 had no stop codons and remained in frame with V and J, and every other rearrangement counted as non-productive. CDR3 was defined according to IMGT convention as the region running from the second conserved V-encoded cysteine to the conserved J-encoded phenylalanine. In an earlier analysis of more than 550 of the donors, sequences lacking an unambiguous match to a single V gene segment were excluded. In an earlier analysis of a few hundred of the donors, V segments were called functional above 56.7% productive rearrangements and were called segregating when the between-donor standard deviation exceeded 5%. To diagnose cytomegalovirus status from the catalog of TCR beta chain sequences, a statistical classification framework was built. In a later analysis, V and J genes were assigned by comparing TCR nucleotide sequences against IMGT/GENE-DB human TR gene sequences. The TCRdist pipeline was used in a later analysis to assign CDR3 sequences and most-parsimonious VDJ recombination scenarios. In a later analysis, each TCR beta chain was defined by its CDR3 amino acid sequence together with its V-gene family, and reads lacking a unique V-gene family were excluded. In a later analysis, approximately 590 highly shared, low-generation-probability nucleotide sequences were removed to address suspected cross-contamination and a sequencing artifact. In a later analysis, a clonal expansion index for each public chain was calculated from normalized within-repertoire ranks of inferred template counts. Generation probabilities in a later analysis came from a VDJ recombination model fitted to out-of-frame rearrangements, and those results were checked against IGoR. In a later analysis, TCR-TCR, TCR-HLA and TCR-CMV co-occurrence was scored with hypergeometric tests, and a repertoire-size bias correction was applied to TCR pairs. In a later analysis, false discovery rates were estimated by permuting HLA or CMV assignments 20 times. In a later analysis, co-occurring TCRs were grouped using DBSCAN, and TCRdist sequence similarity was added for clustering within HLA-allele-positive subsets. For co-occurrence clustering, repertoires with fewer than 30,000 or more than 120,000 public chains were excluded, along with five repertoires with anomalous nucleotide sharing. In its TCRdb copy, this immuneACCESS table keeps in-frame sequences only and misses some clones. Where compared with another copy, unresolved V genes explain less than half of these, and the others have no known cause. The V and J calls and the clone size are those of that table, but D and trimming were determined from the DNA. The sample yields more than 95,000 clones; approximately 80% were counted once. Approximately 11% of the sample goes to the ten largest clones.

As for this clone: Its cognate antigen has yet to be identified. Base quality data are lacking; no much larger clone is found one base away.

Relative to germline, V is 4 bases shorter and J is 3 bases shorter, with 10 bases between their ends. The CDR3 has 13 amino acids, counting the end cysteine and phenylalanine. The entry retains the CDR3 DNA only, 39 bases that are in frame from base 1. As encoded in the germline V gene (reference sequence), CDR1 is GTSNPN while CDR2 is SVGIG. Here the chain combines TRBV30 and TRBJ2-1; 5 matching bases give a weak D call of TRBD2. Sequenced: PBMCs. This receptor was identified in a man under 40 in good health and CMV-seropositive. The DNA sequence reads TGTGCCTGGATTCCGACTAACTACAATGAGCAGTTCTTC. The encoded protein is CAWIPTNYNEQFF.